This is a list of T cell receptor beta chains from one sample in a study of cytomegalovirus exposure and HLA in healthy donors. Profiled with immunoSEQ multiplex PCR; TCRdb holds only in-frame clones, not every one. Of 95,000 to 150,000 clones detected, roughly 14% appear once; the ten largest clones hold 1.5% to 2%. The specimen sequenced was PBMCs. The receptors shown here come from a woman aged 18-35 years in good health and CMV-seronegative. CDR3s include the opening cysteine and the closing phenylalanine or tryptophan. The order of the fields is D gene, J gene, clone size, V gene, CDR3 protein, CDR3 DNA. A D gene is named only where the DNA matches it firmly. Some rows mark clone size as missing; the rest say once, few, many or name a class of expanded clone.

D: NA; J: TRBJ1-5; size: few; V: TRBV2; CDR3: CASRRTVSNQPQHF; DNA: TGTGCCAGCAGAAGGACAGTTAGCAATCAGCCCCAGCATTTT
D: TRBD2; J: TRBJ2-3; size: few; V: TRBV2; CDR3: CASSELGLLVLNTQYF; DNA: TGTGCCAGCAGTGAATTGGGACTACTGGTCCTAAATACGCAGTATTTT
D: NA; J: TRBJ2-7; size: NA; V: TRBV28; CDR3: CASSHGEQYF; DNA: TGTGCCAGCAGCCACGGGGAGCAGTACTTC
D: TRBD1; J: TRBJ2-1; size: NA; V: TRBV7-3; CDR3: CASSLGRGNNEQFF; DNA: TGTGCCAGCAGCTTAGGCAGGGGGAACAATGAGCAGTTCTTC
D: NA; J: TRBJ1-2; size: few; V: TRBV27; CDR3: CASKTGHYGYTF; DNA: TGTGCCAGCAAAACAGGCCACTATGGCTACACCTTC
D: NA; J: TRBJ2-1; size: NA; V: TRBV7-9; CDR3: CASTPAEQFF; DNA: TGTGCCAGCACCCCCGCGGAGCAGTTCTTC
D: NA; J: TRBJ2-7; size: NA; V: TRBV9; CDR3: CASSVGSSTYEQYF; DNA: TGTGCCAGCAGCGTAGGGTCCTCTACCTACGAGCAGTACTTC
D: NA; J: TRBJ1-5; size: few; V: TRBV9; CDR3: CASSPLGGNQPQHF; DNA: TGTGCCAGCAGCCCACTGGGGGGAAATCAGCCCCAGCATTTT
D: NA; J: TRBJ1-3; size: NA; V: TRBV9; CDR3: CASSVAGAGNTIYF; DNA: TGTGCCAGCAGCGTTGCGGGGGCTGGAAACACCATATATTTT
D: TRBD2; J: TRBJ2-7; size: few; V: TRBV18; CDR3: CASSGGSEQYF; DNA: TGTGCCAGCTCGGGGGGGAGCGAGCAGTACTTC
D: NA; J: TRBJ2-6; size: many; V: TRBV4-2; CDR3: CASSDGQSGANVLTF; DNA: TGTGCCAGCAGCGATGGACAGTCTGGGGCCAACGTCCTGACTTTC
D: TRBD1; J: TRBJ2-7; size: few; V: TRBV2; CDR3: CASSGQGLVSGPSYEQYF; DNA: TGTGCCAGCAGTGGACAGGGGCTTGTCAGCGGGCCCTCCTACGAGCAGTACTTC
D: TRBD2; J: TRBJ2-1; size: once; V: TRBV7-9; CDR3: CASSPSGRGYNEQFF; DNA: TGTGCCAGCAGTCCTAGCGGGAGGGGCTACAATGAGCAGTTCTTC
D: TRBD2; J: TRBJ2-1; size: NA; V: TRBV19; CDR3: CASPNLAGSPRDEQFF; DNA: TGTGCCAGTCCCAACCTAGCGGGGTCCCCGCGAGATGAGCAGTTCTTC
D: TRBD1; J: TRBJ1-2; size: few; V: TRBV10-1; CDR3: CASSERVLDRDYGYTF; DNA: TGCGCCAGCAGTGAGAGAGTCCTGGACAGGGACTATGGCTACACCTTC
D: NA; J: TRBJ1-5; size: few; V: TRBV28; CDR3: CASSWGGGEGNQPQHF; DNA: TGTGCCAGCAGCTGGGGCGGGGGCGAGGGCAATCAGCCCCAGCATTTT
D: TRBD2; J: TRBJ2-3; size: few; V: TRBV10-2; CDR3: CASSAFGSGATDTQYF; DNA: TGCGCCAGCAGTGCGTTCGGTAGCGGGGCCACGGATACGCAGTATTTT
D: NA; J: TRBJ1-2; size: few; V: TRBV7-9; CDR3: CASSLGSGQGPSNYGYTF; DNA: TGTGCCAGCAGCTTAGGATCCGGTCAGGGGCCCTCTAACTATGGCTACACCTTC
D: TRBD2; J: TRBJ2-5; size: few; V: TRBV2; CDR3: CASNDVAGLGYF; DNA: TGTGCCAGCAACGACGTAGCGGGATTGGGGTACTTC
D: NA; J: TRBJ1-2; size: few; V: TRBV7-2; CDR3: CASSLMAVVNYGYTF; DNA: TGTGCCAGCAGCTTAATGGCGGTAGTAAACTATGGCTACACCTTC
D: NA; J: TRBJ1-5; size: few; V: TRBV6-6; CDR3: CASSYDTSNQPQHF; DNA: TGTGCCAGCAGTTATGACACTAGCAATCAGCCCCAGCATTTT
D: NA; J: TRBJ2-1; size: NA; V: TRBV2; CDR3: CASTFRVLGDNGQFF; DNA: TGTGCCAGCACCTTTAGAGTCCTAGGGGACAATGGGCAGTTCTTC
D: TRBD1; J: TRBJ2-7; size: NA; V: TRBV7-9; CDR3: CASSRKTGYSYEQYF; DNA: TGTGCCAGCAGCCGGAAGACAGGGTACTCCTACGAGCAGTACTTC
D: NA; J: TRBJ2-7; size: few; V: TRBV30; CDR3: CAWTLGRRYEQYF; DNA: TGTGCCTGGACTCTAGGCCGTCGGTACGAGCAGTACTTC
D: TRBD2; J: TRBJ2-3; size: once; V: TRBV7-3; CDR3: CASSSPKAGGSDTQYF; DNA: TGTGCCAGCAGCTCGCCAAAGGCGGGAGGGTCAGATACGCAGTATTTT